The 27 T cell receptor beta chains in this list originate from one sample, sequenced in a study of T cell changes during pregnancy in multiple sclerosis. Clones were read by immunoSEQ multiplex PCR, and TCRdb kept only the in-frame ones, dropping some. This table has about 45,000 clones, roughly 90% appearing once. The specimen was CD8+ T cells from peripheral blood mononuclear cells, collected in the second trimester of pregnancy. The receptors were gathered from a female donor with multiple sclerosis, enrolled in a pregnancy study.

V usage is TRBV9 and J usage is TRBJ1-1; D is unresolved. The length of the CDR3 is 12 residues. The V gene's germline CDR1 is SGDLS and CDR2 YYNGEE. Deletions cut 3 bases from V and 5 bases from J, with 8 bases between. The CDR3 bases are TGTGCCAGCAGCGGCTCCCGGACTGAAGCTTTCTTT. It translates to CASSGSRTEAFF.

CDR3 nucleotide sequence: TGTGCCAGCAGCCGACCTACGACAGGAATTAGCACTGAAGCTTTCTTT. The encoded protein is CASSRPTTGISTEAFF. The chain employs TRBV9 and TRBJ1-1, with a possible D match to TRBD1 (6 bases). V lost 4 bases and J lost 4, with 20 bases in between. CDR1 is SGDLS and CDR2 is YYNGEE in the germline V gene. The CDR3 has 16 residues.

The V call is TRBV2, the J call TRBJ2-1; TRBD2 matches at 9 bases. J was trimmed by 14 bases and V by 7 bases; bases with no gene match: 12. Germline V gene data show CDR1 as SNHLY and CDR2 as FYNNEI. The CDR3 extends over 13 amino acids. CDR3 in amino acids: CASISASGRPKFF. In DNA, the CDR3 is TGTGCCAGCATTAGCGCGAGCGGGAGGCCTAAGTTCTTC.

The rearrangement links TRBV4-1 to TRBJ2-2, with 7 bases that match TRBD2. This CDR3 spans 16 amino acids. The germline V gene encodes CDR1 MGHRA and CDR2 YSYEKL. V gave up 3 bases and J gave up 1 base; unmatched junction bases: 5. In DNA form, the CDR3 reads TGCGCCAGCAGCCACCGTGTAGCGGGGAACACCGGGGAGCTGTTTTTT. This translates into CASSHRVAGNTGELFF.

The chain carries TRBV9 and TRBJ1-1, with TRBD1 as a possible D gene (5 bases). The length of the CDR3 is 13 residues. Germline V lookup: CDR1 SGDLS, CDR2 YYNGEE. The ends were cut back, 3 bases at V and 9 bases at J, with 15 bases in the middle. The CDR3: CASSGGHSEQAFF. The CDR3 nucleotides are TGTGCCAGCAGCGGTGGACATTCAGAACAAGCTTTCTTT.

V and J are TRBV18 and TRBJ2-5, with D perhaps TRBD1 (5 bases). Germline CDR1 is KGHSH and CDR2 is LQKENI. V dropped 1 base and J dropped 1 base, with 7 bases sitting between them. The CDR3 consists of 14 residues. The chain's CDR3 is CASSPQGPQETQYF. DNA of the CDR3: TGTGCCAGCTCACCACAGGGGCCCCAAGAGACCCAGTACTTC.

The rearrangement uses TRBV7-9 and TRBJ1-4, with D hard to call. CDR1 is SEHNR, CDR2 FQNEAQ, per germline (reference sequence). The V gene lost 3 bases and the J gene lost 0 bases, with 11 bases spanning the gap. The CDR3 totals 16 residues. The DNA of the CDR3 is TGTGCCAGCAGCTTGACTTCAGCTGCAACTAATGAAAAACTGTTTTTT. This sequence encodes CASSLTSAATNEKLFF. The entire variable domain, with the rest obtained from reference TRBV7-9 and TRBJ1-4, is as follows: DTGVSQNPRHKITKRGQNVTFRCDPISEHNRLYWYRQTLGQGPEFLTYFQNEAQLEKSRLLSDRFSAERPKGSFSTLEIQRTEQGDSAMYLCASSLTSAATNEKLFFGSGTQLSVL.

This clone has ten or more counts. The V call is TRBV14, the J call TRBJ2-1; 9 nucleotides line up with TRBD1. Germline trimming cut 7 bases from V and 9 bases from J; bases unmatched to any gene: 7. CDR3 length: 13 amino acids. Germline lookup yields CDR1 SGHDN and CDR2 FVKESK. CDR3 DNA sequence: TGTGCCAGCAAGGGACAGGGATGGGGTGAGCAGTTCTTC. It specifies CASKGQGWGEQFF.

This sequence joins TRBV2 and TRBJ1-1; D unclear. Germline V gene data show CDR1 as SNHLY and CDR2 as FYNNEI. Trimming took off 6 bases at V and 0 bases at J, with 8 bases between the two ends. This CDR3 contains 13 residues. The chain's CDR3 is CASRYTVNTEAFF. CDR3 sequence (DNA): TGTGCCAGCAGATATACGGTGAACACTGAAGCTTTCTTT.

The chain carries TRBV4-3 and TRBJ1-3; D is ambiguous. Trimming removed 0 bases from V and 4 bases from J, with 13 bases in between. This CDR3 has 16 amino acids. Germline V gene sequence: CDR1 LGHNA, CDR2 YSLEER. The CDR3 reads CASSQDLEVAGNTIYF. The CDR3 DNA reads as TGCGCCAGCAGCCAAGATCTCGAGGTAGCGGGAAACACCATATATTTT.

This chain links TRBV19 with TRBJ2-7; 7 bases align to TRBD1. J was trimmed by 0 bases and V by 4 bases; bases with no gene match: 6. The length of the CDR3 is 15 residues. CDR1 LNHDA and CDR2 SQIVND come from the germline V gene (reference sequence). The CDR3 here is CASSTLGQNSYEQYF. The CDR3 nucleotides are TGTGCCAGTAGTACCCTGGGACAGAACTCCTACGAGCAGTACTTC.

The rearrangement joins TRBV15 to TRBJ2-3; 7 positions agree with TRBD2. Germline V gives CDR1 LNHNV, CDR2 YYDKDF (reference sequence). The CDR3 is 15 residues long. V shed 6 bases and J 2 bases; nucleotides not matched to a gene: 8. CDR3 nucleotides: TGTGCCACCAGTCTCTCGCGGGGGAACACAGATACGCAGTATTTT. Residues: CATSLSRGNTDTQYF. The full variable domain, its missing parts supplied by reference TRBV15 and TRBJ2-3, is DAMVIQNPRYQVTQFGKPVTLSCSQTLNHNVMYWYQQKSSQAPKLLFHYYDKDFNNEADTPDNFQSRRPNTSFCFLDIRSPGLGDTAMYLCATSLSRGNTDTQYFGPGTRLTVL.

The chain recombines TRBV10-2 with TRBJ1-1; D possibly corresponds to TRBD1 (6 bases). The CDR3 totals 12 residues. With 8 bases removed from V and 6 bases from J, the gap between germline ends came to 13 bases. Per the germline V gene, CDR1 is WSHSY and CDR2 is SAAADI. The CDR3 bases are TGCGCCAGCTACGAACAGGGAGCTGAAGCTTTCTTT. This translates into CASYEQGAEAFF.

V and J are TRBV7-9 and TRBJ2-3; 10 bases are a match to TRBD1. The CDR3 runs 16 residues. Germline CDR1 is SEHNR and CDR2 is FQNEAQ (reference sequence). Trimming cost V 4 bases and J 4 bases; bases outside gene matches: 8. This chain's CDR3 is CASSSSPGQGSDTQYF. DNA for the CDR3: TGTGCCAGCAGCTCTTCACCGGGACAGGGGTCAGATACGCAGTATTTT.

CDR3 sequence (DNA): TGTGCCAGCTCAGGAGACAGGCCTCCTGAAGCTTTCTTT. Translating gives CASSGDRPPEAFF. The chain carries TRBV18 and TRBJ1-1, with a possible D match to TRBD1 (6 bases). The ends were cut back, 5 bases at V and 6 bases at J, with 13 bases in the middle. The CDR3 runs 13 residues. Germline CDR1 is KGHSH and CDR2 is LQKENI.

The chain links TRBV6-5 to TRBJ1-1; D perhaps matches TRBD1 (5 bases). V was trimmed by 8 bases and J by 11 bases, leaving 15 bases between them. From germline, CDR1 is MNHEY and CDR2 SVGAGI. The CDR3 spans 11 residues. CDR3 in amino acids: CASRGMGGAFF. The CDR3 coding sequence is TGTGCCAGCCGGGGGATGGGGGGGGCTTTCTTT.

This chain uses TRBV21-1 with TRBJ1-2; the D call of TRBD1 is as the table states it, not checked on the DNA. TRBV21-1 is a listed pseudogene. The CDR3 is 15 residues long. In nucleotides, the CDR3 is TGTGCCAGCAGCAAAGGGGCGACAGGGCTCTATGGCTACACCTTC. This codes for CASSKGATGLYGYTF.

This chain links TRBV21-1 with TRBJ2-1; the table's D call TRBD1 went unverified against the DNA. TRBV21-1 is annotated as a pseudogene. This CDR3 is 16 amino acids long. CDR3 DNA sequence: TGTGCCAGCAGCAAAGACAGGGACGAAGCCTACAATGAGCAGTTCTTC. As protein: CASSKDRDEAYNEQFF.

The CDR3 protein is CASSYLGTGSTGELFF. The CDR3 nucleotides are TGTGCCAGCAGTTACCTAGGGACAGGGTCCACCGGGGAGCTGTTTTTT. V gene TRBV6-6 combines with J gene TRBJ2-2; 9 bases line up with TRBD1. Trimming at V came to 2 bases and at J to 4 bases, leaving 5 bases not matched to a gene. CDR1 and CDR2 (germline): MNHNY, SVGAGI (reference sequence). The CDR3 runs 16 residues.

This clone showed up just once. V gene TRBV11-2 combines with J gene TRBJ2-2; D perhaps matches TRBD1 (5 bases). Germline loops: CDR1 SGHAT, CDR2 FQNNGV. V was pared by 6 bases and J by 2 bases, with 10 bases between. CDR3 length: 14 amino acids. CDR3 sequence (DNA): TGTGCCAGCAGTCGAAGGGGTAACACCGGGGAGCTGTTTTTT. It yields the protein CASSRRGNTGELFF.

This sequence joins TRBV7-6 and TRBJ2-1; 7 positions match TRBD1. The germline gives CDR1 SGHVS, CDR2 FNYEAQ. This CDR3 is 15 amino acids long. V lost 5 bases to trimming and J lost 5 bases; unmatched junction nucleotides: 9. Here the CDR3 DNA reads TGTGCCAGCAGCCGTGGTATGACAGGGAACAATGAGCAGTTCTTC. Translating it yields CASSRGMTGNNEQFF.

The chain is built from TRBV7-9 and TRBJ2-5, with TRBD1 matching 7 bases. Germline CDR1 SEHNR, CDR2 FQNEAQ (reference sequence). After removal of 1 base from V and 5 bases from J, the junction contained 4 bases not matched to a gene. The CDR3 has 14 amino acids. CDR3: CASSLVRGSETQYF. CDR3 coding DNA: TGTGCCAGCAGCTTAGTCAGGGGGTCGGAGACCCAGTACTTC.

The chain combines TRBV14 with TRBJ2-7; TRBD1 agrees at 7 bases. The V and J ends lost 9 bases and 0 bases, in that order; junction bases with no gene match: 5. The CDR3 has 13 residues. Germline values: CDR1 SGHDN, CDR2 FVKESK. The DNA for the CDR3 is TGTGCCAGTTACCGGGACAGCTCCTACGAGCAGTACTTC. Protein: CASYRDSSYEQYF. Looking up the rest from reference TRBV14 and TRBJ2-7 gives the full variable domain: EAGVTQFPSHSVIEKGQTVTLRCDPISGHDNLYWYRRVMGKEIKFLLHFVKESKQDESGMPNNRFLAERTGGTYSTLKVQPAELEDSGVYFCASYRDSSYEQYFGPGTRLTVT.

The chain has TRBV7-3 and TRBJ2-1, with TRBD2 matching over 14 bases. V lost 5 bases, J lost 8 bases, and 5 bases stayed unmatched. The CDR3 runs 15 residues. Germline loops: CDR1 SGHTA, CDR2 FQGTGA. The DNA of the CDR3 is TGTGCCAGCAGCATCGGGACTAGCGGGGGTGATGAGCAGTTCTTC. The encoded protein is CASSIGTSGGDEQFF.

A single count supports this clone. The chain recombines TRBV9 with TRBJ1-1; 8 nucleotides align to TRBD1. In germline, CDR1 is SGDLS, CDR2 YYNGEE. Trimming removed 4 bases from V and 8 bases from J; junction bases left unmatched: 10. This CDR3 region has 14 residues. CDR3 bases: TGTGCCAGCAGCCCAAGACAGGGGACCTCGGAAGCTTTCTTT. Its protein product is CASSPRQGTSEAFF. Full variable domain (outside the CDR3, taken from reference TRBV9 and TRBJ1-1): DSGVTQTPKHLITATGQRVTLRCSPRSGDLSVYWYQQSLDQGLQFLIQYYNGEERAKGNILERFSAQQFPDLHSELNLSSLELGDSALYFCASSPRQGTSEAFFGQGTRLTVV.

This chain links TRBV9 with TRBJ1-2, with 8 positions matching TRBD1. The CDR3 contains 13 residues. Germline lookup yields CDR1 SGDLS and CDR2 YYNGEE. The ends lost 5 bases at V and 6 bases at J; junction bases unmatched: 6. CDR3 region: CASSIDRGHGYTF. CDR3 DNA: TGTGCCAGCAGTATAGACAGGGGACATGGCTACACCTTC.

This chain connects TRBV10-1 to TRBJ2-5; 12 positions match TRBD1. Germline values: CDR1 WNHNN, CDR2 SYGVQD (reference sequence). V lost 6 bases to trimming and J lost 5 bases; unmatched junction nucleotides: 10. This CDR3 spans 16 amino acids. In DNA form, the CDR3 reads TGCGCCAGCAGGGCCCCGGGACAGGGGGCTTGGGAGACCCAGTACTTC. Translating gives CASRAPGQGAWETQYF.